Shown below are 29 T cell receptor beta chains from a single sample sequenced in a study of CD4 and CD8 cells across lung adenocarcinoma regions. TCRdb ran MiXCR on the PCR reads and lists one entry per CDR3 protein. The repertoire holds roughly 17,000 distinct CDR3 sequences, approximately 50% seen once, with about 31% in the top ten. The sample was CD8+ T cells from the center of a lung tumor. Receptors were obtained from a female donor with lung adenocarcinoma. The CD4 and CD8 labels of this study may be unreliable.

By sample share, this clonotype is medium-sized. The chain employs TRBV6-1 and TRBJ2-3; 8 nucleotides line up with TRBD1. V trimming: 0 bases; J trimming: 5 bases; junction bases outside the gene matches: 4. Looked up from germline, CDR1 is MNHNS and CDR2 is SASEGT. This CDR3 region has 15 residues. The CDR3 DNA is TGTGCCAGCAGTGAAGCGGCAGGGGGCTTAGATACGCAGTATTTT. Protein sequence: CASSEAAGGLDTQYF.

This clonotype was detected only once. The chain employs TRBV10-1 and TRBJ2-4; D could derive from TRBD1 or TRBD2 (5 bases each). Germline V gives CDR1 WNHNN, CDR2 SYGVQD (reference sequence). The CDR3 covers 16 residues. V gave up 6 bases and J gave up 13 bases, with 28 bases separating them. The CDR3 region is CASRVTGRSGKDMQYF. CDR3 DNA: TGCGCCAGCAGGGTCACGGGGCGGAGTGGCAAAGATATGCAGTACTTC.

By share of the sample, this clonotype is medium-sized (0.01 to 0.1%). This chain uses TRBV7-2 with TRBJ2-1; 8 bases align to TRBD2. J gave up 2 bases and V 1 base, and 4 bases lay outside the gene matches. Germline CDR1 and CDR2: SGHTA and FQGNSA. The length of the CDR3 is 16 residues. DNA for the CDR3: TGTGCCAGCAGCTTAGTTGTCGGGGGGGCCTACAATGAGCAGTTCTTC. Protein: CASSLVVGGAYNEQFF.

Points on this clonotype: The germline gene is not matched at one end of the junction; a read error may be the cause. The chain recombines TRBV6-1 with TRBJ2-5, with D tentatively TRBD1 or TRBD2 (5 bases each). The CDR3 is 14 amino acids. Germline loops: CDR1 MNHNS, CDR2 SASEGT. The CDR3 sequence is CASSGAGDPETQYF. In DNA form, the CDR3 reads TGTGCCAGCAGTGGGGCCGGGGACCCAGAGACCCAGTACTTT.

This clonotype was observed a single time. This chain links TRBV7-2 with TRBJ2-5, with 8 bases identical to TRBD2. The J call is in doubt because the DNA end fits TRBJ2-1 better. Germline V CDR1 and CDR2: SGHTA, FQGNSA. This CDR3 contains 16 residues. In nucleotides, the CDR3 is TGTGCCAGCAGCTCAGCCGGGACTAGATCATACAATGAGCAGTTCTTC. Translating it yields CASSSAGTRSYNEQFF.

V and J are TRBV7-2 and TRBJ2-4, with D possibly being TRBD2 (6 bases). The germline V gene encodes CDR1 SGHTA and CDR2 FQGNSA. Trimming pared 8 bases from V and 13 bases from J, leaving 30 bases between. There are 16 residues in the CDR3. The CDR3 loop reads CASRAARRGPKDTQYF. The DNA for the CDR3 is TGTGCCAGCCGCGCTGCGCGGCGGGGACCCAAAGATACGCAGTACTTC.

As to this clonotype: One end of the junction is discordant with germline, which a read error may explain. This sequence joins TRBV10-3 and TRBJ2-3; TRBD2 might be the D (5 bases). The CDR3 spans 16 residues. Germline V gene lookup returns CDR1 ENHRY and CDR2 SYGVKD. The DNA for the CDR3 is TGTGCCATCAGTGAGAACGTGGCTATGAGGGCGGATACGCAGTATTTC. Protein product: CAISENVAMRADTQYF.

This clonotype was seen a handful of times. The junction shows a germline mismatch at one end, possibly a read error. J is TRBJ2-3 and V is TRBV10-3; the match to TRBD2 covers 8 bases. CDR1 is ENHRY, CDR2 SYGVKD, per germline. The CDR3 contains 14 residues. The CDR3 loop is CAGSGGSGTDTQYF. The CDR3 bases are TGTGCGGGGAGCGGGGGCAGTGGCACAGATACGCAGTACTTT.

The chain carries TRBV6-1 and TRBJ2-4; D remains unclear. Trimming pared 2 bases from V and 9 bases from J, leaving 20 bases between. Germline V CDR1 and CDR2: MNHNS, SASEGT. This CDR3 comprises 16 residues. The CDR3 spells CASSEPLVVLVAIQYF. CDR3 nucleotide sequence: TGTGCCAGCAGTGAACCATTAGTAGTCCTAGTCGCCATTCAGTACTTC.

The chain employs TRBV6-1 and TRBJ2-4; the D gene is possibly TRBD2 (6 bases). Trimming took 5 bases from V and 13 from J, leaving 30 bases between them. There are 17 residues in the CDR3. In germline, CDR1 is MNHNS, CDR2 SASEGT. DNA for the CDR3: TGTGCCAGCAGTCGAGTACCGGGGGTGGCTGTCAAAAATACGCAGTACTTC. It translates to CASSRVPGVAVKNTQYF.

This chain uses TRBV6-1 with TRBJ2-5; weak D call: TRBD1 (6 bases). This CDR3 has 14 amino acids. Germline V CDR1 and CDR2: MNHNS, SASEGT. V lost 3 bases and J lost 4, with 12 bases in between. The CDR3 here is CASSESRGRETQYF. The CDR3 DNA reads as TGTGCCAGCAGTGAGAGCAGGGGACGAGAGACCCAGTACTTC.

The chain has TRBV30 and TRBJ2-5; D is possibly TRBD1 (6 bases). The V end was cut by 4 bases, the J end by 5 bases, with 11 bases between. CDR3 length equals 12 residues. The germline V gene encodes CDR1 GTSNPN and CDR2 SVGIG (reference sequence). The CDR3 region is CAWKGGWETQYF. DNA for the CDR3: TGTGCCTGGAAAGGGGGATGGGAGACCCAGTACTTC.

This clonotype is deemed large. The chain recombines TRBV27 with TRBJ2-1, with D unclear. The end of the DNA is better explained by TRBJ2-7, so the J call may be wrong. Germline CDR1 and CDR2: MNHEY and SMNVEV (reference sequence). The CDR3 runs 13 residues. The DNA for the CDR3 is TGTGCCAGCAGTTTGTTGGGTATGGACGAGCAGTACTTC. Encoded protein: CASSLLGMDEQYF.

This clonotype has just one count. CDR3: CASSEGQGLGQYF. As DNA, the CDR3 is TGTGCCAGCAGTGAAGGACAGGGCTTGGGGCAGTACTTC. The chain has TRBV6-1 and TRBJ2-5; 7 bases are shared with TRBD1. This CDR3 contains 13 residues. Germline V gene sequence: CDR1 MNHNS, CDR2 SASEGT. J lost 11 bases, V lost 1 base, and 7 bases had no gene match.

This chain joins TRBV6-1 and TRBJ2-1; no clear D. The CDR3 has 15 residues. V lost 1 base, J lost 3 bases, and 10 bases lay in between. In germline, CDR1 is MNHNS, CDR2 SASEGT. CDR3 in amino acids: CASSEEADFYNEQFF. CDR3 in DNA: TGTGCCAGCAGTGAAGAGGCGGATTTCTACAATGAGCAGTTCTTC.

This clonotype was counted ten times or more. V is TRBV5-1 and J is TRBJ2-7; D is undetermined. CDR3 size: 14 residues. V was cut by 1 base and J by 1 base, with 9 bases left in between. The germline V gene encodes CDR1 SGHRS and CDR2 YFSETQ. The CDR3 loop is CASSLRPGSYEQYF. In nucleotides, the CDR3 is TGCGCCAGCAGCTTGAGGCCCGGATCCTACGAGCAGTACTTC.

This rearrangement joins TRBV6-1 to TRBJ2-1; D might be TRBD1 (5 bases). Germline CDR1 MNHNS, CDR2 SASEGT. The CDR3 length is 15 residues. V was shortened by 4 bases and J by 10 bases, with 20 bases between the two germline ends. CDR3: CASSALEGVPYEQFF. The CDR3 DNA reads TGTGCCAGCAGTGCCTTAGAAGGGGTCCCCTACGAGCAGTTCTTC.

By frequency in the sample, this clonotype is medium-sized. This chain uses TRBV28 with TRBJ2-1; 11 bases line up with TRBD1. Germline V gene data show CDR1 as MDHEN and CDR2 as SYDVKM. J gave up 4 bases and V 3 bases, and 5 bases lay outside the gene matches. There are 16 residues in the CDR3. The CDR3 nucleotides are TGTGCCAGCAGTTTGCGGACAGGGGGCGCGTACAATGAGCAGTTCTTC. Translating it yields CASSLRTGGAYNEQFF.

Concerning this clonotype: A much larger clone lies a single base off, so this may be a read error. The CDR3 loop is CAISDRQGGNEQYF. The CDR3 coding sequence is TGTGCCATCAGTGATAGGCAGGGAGGGAATGAGCAGTACTTC. The J gene is TRBJ2-1, the V gene TRBV10-3; TRBD2 matches 7 bases. The J call may be wrong; the DNA end is better matched by TRBJ2-7. CDR3 length equals 14 residues. The germline V gene has CDR1 ENHRY and CDR2 SYGVKD.

V is TRBV27 and J is TRBJ2-7; 14 bases agree with TRBD2. V gave up 4 bases and J gave up 7 bases; unmatched junction bases: 9. CDR1 MNHEY and CDR2 SMNVEV come from the germline V gene (reference sequence). The CDR3 spans 16 residues. This CDR3 is CASSYILGLAGVEQYV. The CDR3, as DNA: TGTGCCAGCAGTTACATATTGGGACTAGCGGGAGTAGAGCAGTACGTC.

This clonotype has a count of ten or more. This chain joins TRBV20-1 and TRBJ2-1; 16 nucleotides align to TRBD2. V shed 1 base and J 9 bases; nucleotides not matched to a gene: 9. The CDR3 totals 17 residues. Looked up from germline, CDR1 is DFQATT and CDR2 is SNEGSKA (reference sequence). This CDR3 reads CSARGSGTSGGAFEQFF. The CDR3 nucleotides are TGCAGTGCTAGAGGTAGTGGGACTAGCGGGGGGGCTTTTGAGCAGTTCTTC.

The rearrangement joins TRBV7-6 to TRBJ2-1; D is ambiguous. The DNA end lines up better with TRBJ2-7; the J call may be wrong. The CDR3 covers 14 residues. Germline CDR1 and CDR2: SGHVS and FNYEAQ. In nucleotides, the CDR3 is TGTGCGGGCAGCGTGGGCCGTAGCCAAGAGACGCAGTACTTC. Its protein product is CAGSVGRSQETQYF.

There are a few counts of this clonotype. The chain joins TRBV25-1 to TRBJ1-1, with TRBD1 identical over 7 bases. Germline values: CDR1 MGHDK, CDR2 SYGVNS. Unmatched junction bases numbered 8, after V lost 6 bases and J lost 7 bases. CDR3 length: 13 residues. CDR3 DNA sequence: TGTGCCAGCAGCCTTACAGGGGTTCATGAAGCTTTCTTT. It translates to CASSLTGVHEAFF. The complete variable domain, with remaining parts taken from reference TRBV25-1 and TRBJ1-1, reads EADIYQTPRYLVIGTGKKITLECSQTMGHDKMYWYQQDPGMELHLIHYSYGVNSTEKGDLSSESTVSRIRTEHFPLTLESARPSHTSQYLCASSLTGVHEAFFGQGTRLTVV.

The rearrangement uses TRBV9 and TRBJ2-3; 10 bases line up with TRBD2. Germline assignment: CDR1 SGDLS and CDR2 YYNGEE. J lost 3 bases, V lost 0 bases, and 4 bases had no gene match. CDR3 length: 16 amino acids. The CDR3 nucleotides are TGTGCCAGCAGCGTAGATCCTAGCGGGGGAACAGATACGCAGTATTTT. Protein product: CASSVDPSGGTDTQYF.

Concerning this clonotype: One end of the junction fails to match germline, which may point to a read error. The rearrangement joins TRBV4-1 to TRBJ2-5; D possibly corresponds to TRBD2 (7 bases). The V gene's germline CDR1 is MGHRA and CDR2 YSYEKL. The length of the CDR3 is 18 residues. CDR3 protein: CASSQAGGAGGSQDTQYF. The CDR3 DNA reads TGCGCCAGCAGCCAAGCGGGGGGCGCGGGCGGAAGCCAAGATACCCAGTATTTC.

This clonotype was recorded only once. The V call is TRBV6-1, the J call TRBJ2-3, with a possible D match to TRBD1 (5 bases). The end of the DNA is better explained by TRBJ2-7, so the J call may be wrong. The germline V gene encodes CDR1 MNHNS and CDR2 SASEGT. This CDR3 is built from 16 residues. CDR3 DNA sequence: TGTGCCAGCACCGCCCTGGGCTTGTGGGGCACAAATACGCAGTACTTC. It specifies CASTALGLWGTNTQYF.

This clonotype occurred many times. This chain joins TRBV6-4 and TRBJ1-2; a weak D match, TRBD1 (5 bases). The CDR3 is made up of 14 amino acids. The germline V and J ends were trimmed by 4 bases and 6 bases, with 15 bases remaining between them. Germline V gene lookup returns CDR1 MRHNA and CDR2 SNTAGT. In DNA form, the CDR3 reads TGTGCCAGCAGTGGCGGCCGGGACGCTCATGGCTACACCTTC. Protein: CASSGGRDAHGYTF.

The chain has TRBV7-2 and TRBJ2-5; either TRBD1 or TRBD2 may fit D (5 bases each). Trimming cost V 2 bases and J 4 bases, with 14 bases left between them. The germline V gene has CDR1 SGHTA and CDR2 FQGNSA. This CDR3 region has 15 residues. CDR3 coding DNA: TGTGCCAGCAGCTTACAGGGCGGCGGAGGAGAGACCCAGTACTTC. Protein product: CASSLQGGGGETQYF.

This clonotype appeared a few times. The genes are TRBV30 and TRBJ2-3; 14 bases fit TRBD2. V shed 1 base and J 2 bases; nucleotides not matched to a gene: 2. The CDR3 loop spans 16 amino acids. Per the germline V gene, CDR1 is GTSNPN and CDR2 is SVGIG (reference sequence). The CDR3 is CAWSGTSGGYTDTQYF. In DNA, the CDR3 is TGTGCCTGGAGTGGGACTAGCGGGGGGTACACAGATACGCAGTATTTT.